Below are 27 T cell receptor beta chains sequenced from a single sample in a study of identifying expanded T cells in peripheral blood. Using immunoSEQ multiplex PCR, the repertoire was profiled, and TCRdb retains in-frame clones only, with some absent. Of about 82,000 clones listed, around 90% are singletons. The source material was blood. The receptors shown here come from a person aged 18 to 75 in good health.

The chain links TRBV5-4 to TRBJ2-7; maybe TRBD1 (6 bases). The CDR3 totals 15 residues. CDR1 is SGHNT and CDR2 is YYREEE in the germline V gene (reference sequence). V lost 5 bases and J lost 3, with 18 bases in between. The CDR3 region has the DNA TGTGCCAGCAGTCCAGACAGGAATAGTTACTACGAGCAGTACTTC. Its translation is CASSPDRNSYYEQYF.

This chain connects TRBV30 to TRBJ1-1; D is undetermined. The CDR3 spans 11 residues. CDR1 and CDR2 from the germline V gene are GTSNPN and SVGIG (reference sequence). Trimming removed 0 bases at V and 8 bases at J, with 7 bases between. The CDR3 DNA reads as TGTGCCTGGAGTGTTCTAAACGAAGCTTTCTTT. As protein: CAWSVLNEAFF.

In this sample, this clone turned up once. This chain connects TRBV7-9 to TRBJ2-7, with D perhaps TRBD1 (6 bases). Germline CDR1 and CDR2: SEHNR and FQNEAQ (reference sequence). The CDR3 length is 16 residues. V lost 5 bases and J 0 bases, leaving 17 bases between the germline ends. CDR3 sequence (DNA): TGTGCCAGCAGCCCTAAGGGGGACAAACTCTCCTACGAGCAGTACTTC. Protein sequence: CASSPKGDKLSYEQYF.

The chain uses TRBV5-1 and TRBJ1-6; TRBD1 agrees at 9 bases. Germline CDR1 and CDR2: SGHRS and YFSETQ. Trimming cost V 3 bases and J 0 bases; bases outside gene matches: 4. The CDR3 sequence is 17 residues long. CDR3: CASSWLTGGSYNSPLHF. The CDR3, as DNA: TGCGCCAGCAGCTGGTTGACAGGGGGCTCCTATAATTCACCCCTCCACTTT.

This sequence joins TRBV7-9 and TRBJ1-1, with D possibly matching TRBD1 (6 bases). Germline loops: CDR1 SEHNR, CDR2 FQNEAQ (reference sequence). The length of the CDR3 is 15 residues. V was clipped by 3 bases and J by 1 base, with 12 bases between them. The CDR3 DNA reads as TGTGCCAGCAGCTTGTCAGGGGACGGGAACACTGAAGCTTTCTTT. The encoded protein is CASSLSGDGNTEAFF.

The chain has TRBV11-1 and TRBJ1-4, with D perhaps TRBD1 (6 bases). The V end lost 5 bases, the J end lost 11 bases, and 18 bases lay between the germline ends. Looked up from germline, CDR1 is SGHAT and CDR2 is FQDESV (reference sequence). This CDR3 has 14 residues. CDR3 DNA sequence: TGTGCCAGCAGCCAACAGGGCGAACCGGGGAAACTGTTTTTT. Amino acid sequence: CASSQQGEPGKLFF.

The chain joins TRBV6-6 to TRBJ2-1; D possibly uses TRBD1 or TRBD2 (5 bases each). CDR3 length: 14 amino acids. The V end was cut by 8 bases, the J end by 4 bases, with 15 bases between. Germline V gene data show CDR1 as MNHNY and CDR2 as SVGAGI (reference sequence). DNA for the CDR3: TGTGCCAGCGGTGGGGGAGTCCGGTACAATGAGCAGTTCTTC. Translation: CASGGGVRYNEQFF.

This chain links TRBV21-1 with TRBJ2-3; the table's D call, TRBD2, has no DNA check behind it. TRBV21-1 is shown as a pseudogene. The CDR3 is 10 residues long. CDR3 nucleotide sequence: TGTGCCAGCAGCAAATCGCCAGCGGTATTT. Translated: CASSKSPAVF.

DNA of the CDR3: TGCAGCGTTTATTTCGATGGCTACACCTTC. It encodes CSVYFDGYTF. The rearrangement uses TRBV29-1 and TRBJ1-2; D not resolved. Trimming removed 5 bases at V and 6 bases at J, with 7 bases between. The germline CDR1 and CDR2 sequences are SQVTM and ANQGSEA. The CDR3 spans 10 residues.

The J gene is TRBJ2-1, the V gene TRBV13; 8 bases fit TRBD1. J gave up 4 bases and V 5 bases, and 7 bases lay outside the gene matches. From germline, CDR1 is PRHDT and CDR2 FYEKMQ (reference sequence). CDR3 size: 15 residues. CDR3 residues: CASSRTGFPYNEQFF. CDR3 in DNA: TGTGCCAGCAGCCGGACAGGGTTTCCATACAATGAGCAGTTCTTC.

The gene calls are TRBV5-1 and TRBJ1-1; D possibly corresponds to TRBD1 (5 bases). V was cut by 8 bases and J by 5 bases, with 25 bases left in between. The CDR3 spans 16 residues. CDR1 is SGHRS, CDR2 YFSETQ, per germline. The CDR3 DNA is TGCGCCAGTAAGGAGAGAGGGACGGCGCCTGGGACTGAAGCTTTCTTT. Its translation is CASKERGTAPGTEAFF.

The rearrangement links TRBV7-9 to TRBJ1-2; D is perhaps TRBD1 (6 bases). The germline CDR1 and CDR2 sequences are SEHNR and FQNEAQ (reference sequence). The ends were cut back, 0 bases at V and 6 bases at J, with 8 bases in the middle. This CDR3 has 13 residues. CDR3 loop: CASSLAGGDGYTF. The CDR3 DNA sequence: TGTGCCAGCAGCTTAGCGGGGGGCGATGGCTACACCTTC.

The genes are TRBV5-1 and TRBJ2-5; TRBD2 might be the D (6 bases). The CDR3 has 15 residues. Germline V gene sequence: CDR1 SGHRS, CDR2 YFSETQ. V lost 4 bases and J 2 bases, leaving 15 bases between the germline ends. For the CDR3, the DNA is TGCGCCAGCAGCCTGAGGGGTAGCGGACAAGAGACCCAGTACTTC. Protein: CASSLRGSGQETQYF.

This sequence joins TRBV18 and TRBJ2-5; no clear D gene. This CDR3 is built from 13 residues. Germline V gene sequence: CDR1 KGHSH, CDR2 LQKENI. V was pared by 2 bases and J by 2 bases, with 6 bases between. The CDR3 spells CASSPGEQETQYF. As DNA, the CDR3 is TGTGCCAGCTCACCAGGAGAGCAAGAGACCCAGTACTTC. Complete variable domain (other parts from reference TRBV18 and TRBJ2-5): NAGVMQNPRHLVRRRGQEARLRCSPMKGHSHVYWYRQLPEEGLKFMVYLQKENIIDESGMPKERFSAEFPKEGPSILRIQQVVRGDSAAYFCASSPGEQETQYFGPGTRLLVL.

The chain couples TRBV5-1 to TRBJ1-3; TRBD1 agrees at 7 bases. Unmatched junction bases numbered 12, after V lost 4 bases and J lost 2 bases. Germline V gene sequence: CDR1 SGHRS, CDR2 YFSETQ. The length of the CDR3 is 17 residues. Here the CDR3 reads CASSQRQGTSTGNTIYF. In nucleotides, the CDR3 is TGCGCCAGCAGCCAAAGACAGGGAACTTCTACTGGAAACACCATATATTTT.

V is TRBV7-9 and J is TRBJ1-4; TRBD1 matches at 8 bases. This CDR3 is built from 15 residues. V lost 4 bases and J lost 3; bases outside the gene matches: 4. Germline loops: CDR1 SEHNR, CDR2 FQNEAQ (reference sequence). CDR3 protein: CASSSQGAANEKLFF. CDR3 DNA sequence: TGTGCCAGCAGCTCCCAGGGGGCGGCTAATGAAAAACTGTTTTTT.

This clone was detected only a few times. The CDR3 DNA follows: TGCGCCAGCATGATCCGGGGGGCGCAAGATACGCAGTATTTT. Amino acids: CASMIRGAQDTQYF. This sequence joins TRBV10-2 and TRBJ2-3, with TRBD2 as a possible D gene (7 bases). Germline V gives CDR1 WSHSY, CDR2 SAAADI. This CDR3 is 14 amino acids long. Trimming removed 7 bases from V and 5 bases from J, with 16 bases in between.

V and J are TRBV11-3 and TRBJ2-4; TRBD2 matches 10 bases. The CDR3 consists of 14 residues. CDR1 SGHNT and CDR2 YENEEA come from the germline V gene. Trimming cost V 0 bases and J 9 bases; bases outside gene matches: 2. The CDR3 DNA reads TGTGCCAGCAGCTTAGAAGCGGGAGGGGGCATTCAGTACTTC. The encoded protein is CASSLEAGGGIQYF.

V gene TRBV5-5 combines with J gene TRBJ2-7, with TRBD2 as a possible D gene (5 bases). Trimming removed 0 bases from V and 3 bases from J, with 10 bases in between. The germline V gene encodes CDR1 SGHKS and CDR2 YYEKEE (reference sequence). The CDR3 is 14 residues long. CDR3 in amino acids: CASSLGPGNYEQYF. DNA of the CDR3: TGTGCCAGCAGCTTGGGACCGGGGAACTACGAGCAGTACTTC.

The chain recombines TRBV7-2 with TRBJ1-2; D uncertain. This CDR3 region has 12 residues. From germline, CDR1 is SGHTA and CDR2 FQGNSA. V lost 4 bases, J lost 5 bases, and 8 bases lay in between. The CDR3 DNA is TGTGCCAGCAGCTCCTTGACTTATGGCTACACCTTC. This encodes CASSSLTYGYTF.

The chain joins TRBV9 to TRBJ1-3, with TRBD1 matching over 8 bases. V gave up 2 bases and J gave up 8 bases; unmatched junction bases: 3. This CDR3 has 13 amino acids. The germline CDR1 and CDR2 sequences are SGDLS and YYNGEE. The CDR3 spells CASSVDREDTIYF. CDR3 DNA sequence: TGTGCCAGCAGCGTGGACAGGGAGGACACCATATATTTT. The whole variable domain, remainder taken from reference TRBV9 and TRBJ1-3, is DSGVTQTPKHLITATGQRVTLRCSPRSGDLSVYWYQQSLDQGLQFLIQYYNGEERAKGNILERFSAQQFPDLHSELNLSSLELGDSALYFCASSVDREDTIYFGEGSWLTVV.

CDR3 in amino acids: CASSPRQATYEQYF. The CDR3 DNA reads TGTGCCAGCAGTCCCCGACAGGCGACCTACGAGCAGTACTTC. The chain combines TRBV27 with TRBJ2-7; D possibly corresponds to TRBD1 (6 bases). Germline values: CDR1 MNHEY, CDR2 SMNVEV (reference sequence). V lost 5 bases, J lost 2 bases, and 13 bases lay in between. This CDR3 region has 14 residues.

The gene calls are TRBV6-5 and TRBJ1-2; 9 nucleotides align to TRBD1. The CDR3 consists of 15 residues. Germline V gives CDR1 MNHEY, CDR2 SVGAGI. V lost 7 bases and J lost 4; bases outside the gene matches: 10. The CDR3 protein is CASTTTGGLGYGYTF. The DNA for the CDR3 is TGTGCCAGCACCACAACAGGGGGCCTAGGCTATGGCTACACCTTC.

This clone appeared once. The V and J genes are TRBV19 and TRBJ1-1; D is unclear. Germline V gene lookup returns CDR1 LNHDA and CDR2 SQIVND (reference sequence). Trimming cost V 4 bases and J 1 base, with 7 bases left between them. The CDR3 is 13 residues long. CDR3 bases: TGTGCCAGTAGTAGACGGGAGAACACTGAAGCTTTCTTT. This translates into CASSRRENTEAFF.

A single count supports this clone. V is TRBV30 and J is TRBJ2-2; weak D call: TRBD1 (5 bases). Per the germline V gene, CDR1 is GTSNPN and CDR2 is SVGIG (reference sequence). The CDR3 has 16 amino acids. The ends were cut back, 3 bases at V and 0 bases at J, with 14 bases in the middle. This chain's CDR3 is CAWSALGAANTGELFF. The CDR3 DNA is TGTGCCTGGAGCGCCTTAGGGGCGGCGAACACCGGGGAGCTGTTTTTT.

The rearrangement joins TRBV18 to TRBJ1-5; D may be TRBD1 (5 bases). With 5 bases removed from V and 2 bases from J, the gap between germline ends came to 19 bases. Germline V CDR1 and CDR2: KGHSH, LQKENI. This CDR3 comprises 17 residues. CDR3 DNA sequence: TGTGCCAGCTCAGCCAACCCCAGGGCTCAGGGCAATCAGCCCCAGCATTTT. Translation: CASSANPRAQGNQPQHF.

This clone was detected once. This chain joins TRBV18 and TRBJ1-1, with D hard to call. V was clipped by 2 bases and J by 7 bases, with 14 bases between them. Looked up from germline, CDR1 is KGHSH and CDR2 is LQKENI. This CDR3 has 14 amino acids. CDR3 nucleotides: TGTGCCAGCTCACCAACCCCCCACGCGAGTGAAGCTTTCTTT. As protein: CASSPTPHASEAFF.